This T cell receptor beta chain was retrieved from a study of cytomegalovirus exposure and HLA in healthy donors. Overall study findings and caveats: A later analysis reportedly found fewer N-insertions in an Asian-associated ancestry cluster than the approximately 700-donor mean.

About this clone: Its matching antigen is unknown.

PCR used 60 Vbeta primers and 13 Jbeta primers. Sequencing was performed with immunoSEQ multiplex PCR; in TCRdb, only in-frame clones are kept and a portion is missing. The sample includes some 83,000 clones. Donors sampled were nominally healthy, though unrecorded immune exposures were likely. Germline loops: CDR1 GTSNPN, CDR2 SVGIG (reference sequence). V lost 0 bases, J lost 1 base, and 9 bases lay in between. This CDR3 contains 14 residues. V and J are TRBV30 and TRBJ1-1, with a possible D match to TRBD1 (5 bases). The receptor's source is a woman in her twenties or thirties in good health and CMV-seronegative. The sample consisted of PBMCs. CDR3 nucleotides: TGTGCCTGGAGTGTACGGAGGGGGAACACTGAAGCTTTCTTT. It encodes CAWSVRRGNTEAFF.